This TCR beta chain originates from a study of shared clonotypes between healthy human individuals. The data were produced by immunoSEQ multiplex PCR, yet TCRdb's version contains in-frame clones alone and is incomplete. The profile covers about 960,000 clones, with about 80% appearing a single time and approximately 1.5% taken by the ten largest. The study drew its donors from healthy HIV-negative adults without recent acute infections or vaccinations. Caucasian adults living in Nashville, Tennessee, provided all samples. About this clone: The same CDR3 is also encoded by other DNA sequences in this sample.

This CDR3 comprises 12 residues. The V end lost 5 bases, the J end lost 4 bases, and 8 bases lay between the germline ends. Germline-derived CDR1 and CDR2 are SNHLY and FYNNEI. The sequence was collected from a man aged 18 to 29 in good health. Input material: memory CD4+ T cells sorted from blood. Subset given: CD45RA-negative fraction. The chain recombines TRBV2 with TRBJ1-2; a possible D gene is TRBD1 (5 bases). The CDR3 is CASSLDSYGYTF. DNA of the CDR3: TGTGCCAGCAGTCTTGACAGCTATGGCTACACCTTC.